Each of the 23 T cell receptor beta chains below was sequenced from the same sample in a study of T cells in localized non-small cell lung cancer. Sequencing used immunoSEQ multiplex PCR; TCRdb keeps in-frame clones, though not all of them. Of 25,000 to 35,000 clones listed, around 80% are singletons. Sequences were derived from peripheral blood, sampled before any cancer treatment. The receptors here all came from a male donor aged 60 or over with stage III squamous cell lung carcinoma.

The chain recombines TRBV10-3 with TRBJ1-5; the D is unclear. Germline V gene data show CDR1 as ENHRY and CDR2 as SYGVKD. This CDR3 is 13 amino acids long. V was clipped by 6 bases and J by 2 bases, with 8 bases between them. The DNA for the CDR3 is TGTGCCATCAGGGGAGTGGGCAATCAGCCCCAGCATTTT. This codes for CAIRGVGNQPQHF.

The count of this clone is one. The genes are TRBV14 and TRBJ2-1; D gene ambiguous. V was shortened by 8 bases and J by 4 bases, with 15 bases between the two germline ends. Germline V lookup: CDR1 SGHDN, CDR2 FVKESK. This CDR3 is built from 14 residues. The CDR3 DNA sequence: TGTGCCAGCCAAGGCAAGAACTATTACAATGAGCAGTTCTTC. This codes for CASQGKNYYNEQFF.

The chain employs TRBV7-9 and TRBJ1-2; D is unresolved. This CDR3 is 14 amino acids long. Looked up from germline, CDR1 is SEHNR and CDR2 is FQNEAQ (reference sequence). Trimming took 5 bases from V and 6 from J, leaving 16 bases between them. The CDR3 DNA follows: TGTGCCAGCAGCACCGGGGTGGCTAGGGATGGCTACACCTTC. It is translated as CASSTGVARDGYTF.

This clone is categorized as medium-sized (0.01 to 0.1%). V usage is TRBV7-9 and J usage is TRBJ1-2; D is unresolved. The CDR3 contains 13 residues. The V end lost 4 bases, the J end lost 8 bases, and 14 bases lay between the germline ends. CDR1 SEHNR and CDR2 FQNEAQ come from the germline V gene (reference sequence). For the CDR3, the DNA is TGTGCCAGCAGCTGGGAGTTGATGAGGGGCTACACCTTC. This gives the protein CASSWELMRGYTF.

J is TRBJ2-1 and V is TRBV19; 7 bases align to TRBD1. The CDR3 covers 15 residues. Germline lookup yields CDR1 LNHDA and CDR2 SQIVND (reference sequence). V was clipped by 3 bases and J by 7 bases; unmatched bases: 9. The CDR3 DNA is TGTGCCAGTAGTATGCGGACAGGCGCGCGAAATGAGCAGTTCTTC. Protein sequence: CASSMRTGARNEQFF.

CDR3 DNA: TGCGCCAGCAGCCAAGCAGGGGAATGGGGGTACGAGCAGTACTTC. This encodes CASSQAGEWGYEQYF. This chain connects TRBV4-3 to TRBJ2-7, with D perhaps TRBD1 (6 bases). The CDR3 contains 15 residues. The germline V gene encodes CDR1 LGHNA and CDR2 YSLEER. Trimming took off 1 base at V and 4 bases at J, with 14 bases between the two ends.

This chain uses TRBV6-5 with TRBJ2-3; TRBD1 matches at 8 bases. V trimming: 6 bases; J trimming: 2 bases; junction bases outside the gene matches: 7. Looked up from germline, CDR1 is MNHEY and CDR2 is SVGAGI. The CDR3 consists of 15 residues. The CDR3 here is CASSRGQVNTDTQYF. CDR3 DNA: TGTGCCAGCAGCCGGGGACAGGTCAACACAGATACGCAGTATTTT.

A word on this clone: A read error is likely, as this CDR3 ends without the conserved phenylalanine or tryptophan. It is unclear where the CDR3 begins or ends on the DNA, so no DNA is shown, and the CDR3 is as TCRdb lists it. The gene calls are TRBV1 and TRBJ2-2; the D call of TRBD1 is as the table states it, not checked on the DNA. TRBV1 is a documented pseudogene. The CDR3 spans 15 amino acids, including both terminal residues. This CDR3 reads CTSSQGQGHTGELFL.

This clone has more than one count but fewer than ten. The chain couples TRBV7-6 to TRBJ2-7; 8 positions agree with TRBD2. The CDR3 extends over 15 amino acids. Germline V gene data show CDR1 as SGHVS and CDR2 as FNYEAQ. Trimming cost V 5 bases and J 1 base; bases outside gene matches: 7. CDR3 DNA: TGTGCCAGCAGCGTTACTAGCGGAGGATCCTACGAGCAGTACTTC. Translating it yields CASSVTSGGSYEQYF. Combining the CDR3 with reference TRBV7-6 and TRBJ2-7 gives the whole variable domain GAGVSQSPRYKVTKRGQDVALRCDPISGHVSLYWYRQALGQGPEFLTYFNYEAQQDKSGLPNDRFSAERPEGSISTLTIQRTEQRDSAMYRCASSVTSGGSYEQYFGPGTRLTVT.

The chain links TRBV28 to TRBJ1-2; D remains unclear. CDR1 and CDR2 (germline): MDHEN, SYDVKM. V was pared by 3 bases and J by 2 bases, with 13 bases between. This CDR3 comprises 15 residues. The CDR3 loop reads CASSFPRRANYGYTF. CDR3 bases: TGTGCCAGCAGTTTCCCTCGGAGAGCAAACTATGGCTACACCTTC.

The chain couples TRBV7-2 to TRBJ1-2; 9 nucleotides line up with TRBD1. V lost 6 bases to trimming and J lost 8 bases; unmatched junction nucleotides: 7. The germline V gene encodes CDR1 SGHTA and CDR2 FQGNSA. This CDR3 has 13 amino acids. CDR3 in amino acids: CASSLWTGDGYTF. The CDR3 bases are TGTGCCAGCAGTCTCTGGACAGGGGACGGCTACACCTTC.

The chain couples TRBV28 to TRBJ2-2; tentatively, D is TRBD2 (6 bases). Looked up from germline, CDR1 is MDHEN and CDR2 is SYDVKM. The length of the CDR3 is 15 residues. V lost 4 bases, J lost 1 base, and 10 bases lay in between. Written as DNA, the CDR3 is TGTGCCAGCAGTTCTGCGGGGTTGAACACCGGGGAGCTGTTTTTT. Its protein is CASSSAGLNTGELFF.

The V gene is TRBV7-2, the J gene TRBJ1-5; tentative D call: TRBD1 (5 bases). Germline V lookup: CDR1 SGHTA, CDR2 FQGNSA. V was trimmed by 3 bases and J by 0 bases, leaving 15 bases between them. The CDR3 loop spans 17 amino acids. CDR3 sequence reads: CASSLGITTDSNQPQHF. DNA of the CDR3: TGTGCCAGCAGCTTGGGGATTACGACAGATAGCAATCAGCCCCAGCATTTT.

V gene TRBV28 combines with J gene TRBJ1-4; no clear D gene. Germline lookup yields CDR1 MDHEN and CDR2 SYDVKM. This CDR3 comprises 13 residues. V gave up 7 bases and J gave up 4 bases, with 10 bases separating them. CDR3 in amino acids: CASKVGHNEKLFF. The CDR3 DNA is TGTGCCAGCAAAGTAGGCCATAATGAAAAACTGTTTTTT.

V is TRBV27 and J is TRBJ2-7, with D possibly being TRBD1 (5 bases). This CDR3 has 12 amino acids. Germline loops: CDR1 MNHEY, CDR2 SMNVEV (reference sequence). V dropped 6 bases and J dropped 4 bases, with 10 bases sitting between them. The CDR3 bases are TGTGCCAGCAGCCCCCACAGGTACGAGCAGTACTTC. It is translated as CASSPHRYEQYF.

This chain joins TRBV28 and TRBJ1-2; TRBD1 matches 7 bases. The CDR3 loop spans 14 amino acids. The germline V gene encodes CDR1 MDHEN and CDR2 SYDVKM. V lost 3 bases to trimming and J lost 4 bases; unmatched junction nucleotides: 5. This CDR3 reads CASSFDRVGYGYTF. CDR3 bases: TGTGCCAGCAGTTTTGACAGGGTCGGCTATGGCTACACCTTC.

This clone came up once. CDR3 in amino acids: CASSLGLAGGASQYF. The CDR3 region has the DNA TGTGCCAGCAGCTTAGGACTAGCGGGGGGAGCGTCGCAGTATTTT. The chain couples TRBV7-9 to TRBJ2-3; 13 bases align to TRBD2. The CDR3 is 15 residues long. Looked up from germline, CDR1 is SEHNR and CDR2 is FQNEAQ (reference sequence). V dropped 1 base and J dropped 10; count of bases not matched to a gene: 5.

This clone came up once. The chain carries TRBV9 and TRBJ2-1, with 13 positions matching TRBD2. V shed 4 bases, J shed 0 bases, and the junction held 10 bases outside the gene matches. Germline V gene lookup returns CDR1 SGDLS and CDR2 YYNGEE. The CDR3 runs to 19 residues. The CDR3 loop is CASSPRGLAGPSSYNEQFF. In DNA form, the CDR3 reads TGTGCCAGCAGCCCCCGGGGACTAGCGGGGCCGAGCTCCTACAATGAGCAGTTCTTC.

This clone has a single count. V usage is TRBV7-3 and J usage is TRBJ2-5; D is perhaps TRBD2 (6 bases). Per the germline V gene, CDR1 is SGHTA and CDR2 is FQGTGA. This CDR3 has 13 amino acids. V lost 3 bases, J lost 5 bases, and 10 bases lay in between. As DNA, the CDR3 is TGTGCCAGCAGCTTTAGCGGATCGGAGACCCAGTACTTC. This gives the protein CASSFSGSETQYF.

This clone has a handful of counts. The chain recombines TRBV5-6 with TRBJ2-3; TRBD1 aligns across 7 bases. The germline gives CDR1 SGHDT, CDR2 YYEEEE. This CDR3 comprises 15 residues. Losses at the gene ends were 2 bases for V and 7 bases for J; bases not matched to a gene: 10. The CDR3 loop reads CASSLGGTGPHTQYF. CDR3 DNA sequence: TGTGCCAGCAGCTTAGGGGGCACAGGGCCCCATACGCAGTATTTT.

The chain uses TRBV7-2 and TRBJ2-1; a weak D match, TRBD2 (6 bases). CDR1 is SGHTA, CDR2 FQGNSA, per germline. The CDR3 totals 13 residues. Trimming stripped 7 bases from V and 10 bases from J, with 17 bases between. Written as DNA, the CDR3 is TGTGCCAGCATCCTCCGGGCGGGGACCGAGCAGTTCTTC. It codes for CASILRAGTEQFF.

V usage is TRBV19 and J usage is TRBJ2-5; no definite D call. The CDR3 extends over 13 amino acids. The V and J ends lost 2 bases and 5 bases respectively, with 9 bases between them. Per germline, CDR1 LNHDA and CDR2 SQIVND (reference sequence). CDR3 region: CASSIQMEETQYF. The CDR3 nucleotides read TGTGCCAGTAGTATACAGATGGAGGAGACCCAGTACTTC.

The J gene is TRBJ2-7, the V gene TRBV19; a possible D gene is TRBD2 (6 bases). Trimming cost V 5 bases and J 3 bases, with 14 bases left between them. Germline V gene data show CDR1 as LNHDA and CDR2 as SQIVND (reference sequence). There are 14 residues in the CDR3. In DNA form, the CDR3 reads TGTGCCAGTAGTTCCTCGGGACTCAACTACGAGCAGTACTTC. This sequence encodes CASSSSGLNYEQYF.